This T cell receptor (beta chain) was recovered during a study of T cell responses to AZD1222 COVID-19 vaccine. CDR3 size: 14 residues. V lost 1 base and J 4 bases, leaving 10 bases between the germline ends. Germline lookup yields CDR1 SGHTA and CDR2 FQGNSA. As for this clone: The antigen remains undetermined.

Libraries were prepared by immunoSEQ multiplex PCR; TCRdb keeps only in-frame clonotypes and omits some of them. The profile covers roughly 100,000 clones, with about 92% appearing a single time and approximately 1.1% taken by the ten largest. Overall study findings and caveats: Unmutated variant regions are reportedly targeted by nearly half of spike-specific TCRs.

This specimen consisted of peripheral blood, obtained on day 0 of AZD1222 vaccination. The chain carries TRBV7-2 and TRBJ2-5; tentative D call: TRBD2 (6 bases). The receptor comes from an adult in good health. For the CDR3, the DNA is TGTGCCAGCAGCTTAGGGGCGGGAACAGAGACCCAGTACTTC. Encoded protein: CASSLGAGTETQYF.